The source of this T cell receptor (beta chain) is a study of T cell repertoires in cytomegalovirus infection. TCRdb re-called the reads through MiXCR, storing one row per CDR3 protein. The sample consists of 310,000 or so distinct CDR3 sequences, roughly 24% of them appearing once. V was pared by 4 bases and J by 7 bases, with 8 bases of the junction left unmatched. This CDR3 spans 14 amino acids. The germline V gene encodes CDR1 SGHTS and CDR2 YDEGEE. Sequencing input: PBMCs. This clonotype was obtained from a human donor in good health (CMV status not recorded). Some clones in this sample may be carry-over from other donors' samples. The chain combines TRBV5-8 with TRBJ1-5, with TRBD1 matching 7 bases. The CDR3 loop is CASSPTGAGQPQHF. The CDR3 nucleotides read TGTGCCAGCAGCCCTACAGGGGCCGGGCAGCCCCAGCATTTT. Based on the CDR3 plus reference TRBV5-8 and TRBJ1-5, the full variable domain is EAGVTQSPTHLIKTRGQQATLRCSPISGHTSVYWYQQALGLGLQFLLWYDEGEERNRGNFPPRFSGRQFPNYSSELNVNALELEDSALYLCASSPTGAGQPQHFGDGTRLSIL.